The rows below give T cell receptor beta chains drawn from one sample of a study of blood T cell repertoires in COVID-19. The repertoire was sequenced with immunoSEQ multiplex PCR; TCRdb's copy has only in-frame clones and lacks some. The sample has about 96,000 clones, roughly 90% seen once. Material: peripheral blood. The receptors derive from a human donor with COVID-19, enrolled during active disease. The donor label of this sample is uncertain. Each CDR3 is given with its conserved first and last residue. Fields, in order: clone size, D gene, J gene, V gene, CDR3 protein, CDR3 DNA. D genes are given only for firm matches. Only part of the rows carry a size: once, few, many, or a class if the clone is expanded.

clone_size: -; d_call: -; j_call: TRBJ1-2; v_call: TRBV5-1; cdr3_aa: CASSLVAGDGYTF; cdr3_nt: TGCGCCAGCAGCTTGGTTGCGGGTGATGGCTACACCTTC
clone_size: once; d_call: -; j_call: TRBJ2-5; v_call: TRBV18; cdr3_aa: CASSPDSQETQYF; cdr3_nt: TGTGCCAGCTCACCAGACAGCCAAGAGACCCAGTACTTC
clone_size: -; d_call: -; j_call: TRBJ1-2; v_call: TRBV5-4; cdr3_aa: CASSLQIVGYTF; cdr3_nt: TGTGCCAGCAGCCTCCAGATTGTTGGCTACACCTTC
clone_size: once; d_call: TRBD1; j_call: TRBJ1-1; v_call: TRBV11-2; cdr3_aa: CASSSIRGRGVNTEAFF; cdr3_nt: TGTGCCAGCAGCTCGATCAGGGGGCGCGGGGTGAACACTGAAGCTTTCTTT
clone_size: -; d_call: TRBD1; j_call: TRBJ1-2; v_call: TRBV3-1/TRBV3-2; cdr3_aa: CASSQAFGQGEGGYTF; cdr3_nt: TGTGCCAGCAGCCAAGCCTTCGGACAGGGGGAAGGGGGCTACACCTTC
clone_size: -; d_call: -; j_call: TRBJ2-7; v_call: TRBV29-1; cdr3_aa: CSVAPTGYEQYF; cdr3_nt: TGCAGCGTAGCCCCGACGGGGTACGAGCAGTACTTC
clone_size: few; d_call: -; j_call: TRBJ1-6; v_call: TRBV19; cdr3_aa: CASSMGTRRAYNSPLHF; cdr3_nt: TGTGCCAGTAGTATGGGCACCAGGAGGGCCTATAATTCACCCCTCCACTTT
clone_size: -; d_call: TRBD2; j_call: TRBJ2-7; v_call: TRBV12-3/TRBV12-4; cdr3_aa: CASSSSGVREQYF; cdr3_nt: TGTGCCAGCAGTTCTAGCGGGGTCCGCGAGCAGTACTTC
clone_size: -; d_call: TRBD2; j_call: TRBJ2-5; v_call: TRBV5-1; cdr3_aa: CASRPGLAVQETQYF; cdr3_nt: TGCGCCAGCAGACCGGGACTAGCGGTACAAGAGACCCAGTACTTC
clone_size: -; d_call: TRBD2; j_call: TRBJ2-7; v_call: TRBV3-1/TRBV3-2; cdr3_aa: CASSQESGGHSRKYF; cdr3_nt: TGTGCCAGCAGCCAAGAGAGCGGGGGGCACAGTCGAAAATACTTC
clone_size: -; d_call: -; j_call: TRBJ2-2; v_call: TRBV10-3; cdr3_aa: CAISTGGGTGELFF; cdr3_nt: TGTGCCATCAGTACCGGGGGAGGCACCGGGGAGCTGTTTTTT
clone_size: -; d_call: -; j_call: TRBJ2-5; v_call: TRBV7-7; cdr3_aa: CASSLARDTQETQYF; cdr3_nt: TGTGCCAGCAGCTTAGCGAGGGACACTCAAGAGACCCAGTACTTC
clone_size: once; d_call: -; j_call: TRBJ2-2; v_call: TRBV5-4; cdr3_aa: CASSLSIGLAGTGELFF; cdr3_nt: TGTGCCAGCAGCTTGAGTATTGGGCTTGCAGGCACCGGGGAGCTGTTTTTT
clone_size: -; d_call: -; j_call: TRBJ1-3; v_call: TRBV6-1; cdr3_aa: CASSEALIGDSYF; cdr3_nt: TGTGCCAGCAGTGAAGCGTTGATCGGGGATTCATATTTT
clone_size: -; d_call: -; j_call: TRBJ1-5; v_call: TRBV12-3/TRBV12-4; cdr3_aa: CASRLSDWQPQHF; cdr3_nt: TGTGCCAGCAGGCTATCCGACTGGCAGCCCCAGCATTTT
clone_size: -; d_call: TRBD1; j_call: TRBJ1-1; v_call: TRBV5-1; cdr3_aa: CASSIDRGNGEAFF; cdr3_nt: TGCGCCAGCAGCATCGACAGGGGTAATGGTGAAGCTTTCTTT
clone_size: -; d_call: -; j_call: TRBJ1-5; v_call: TRBV11-2; cdr3_aa: CASSSTPLQGKGQPQHF; cdr3_nt: TGTGCCAGCAGCTCAACTCCTCTACAGGGAAAAGGGCAGCCCCAGCATTTT
clone_size: -; d_call: TRBD2; j_call: TRBJ2-2; v_call: TRBV2; cdr3_aa: CASSEVAGDTGELFF; cdr3_nt: TGTGCCAGCAGTGAGGTAGCGGGAGACACCGGGGAGCTGTTTTTT
clone_size: -; d_call: -; j_call: TRBJ1-5; v_call: TRBV6-6; cdr3_aa: CASSYDRYSNQPQHF; cdr3_nt: TGTGCCAGCAGTTACGACAGGTATAGCAATCAGCCCCAGCATTTT
clone_size: -; d_call: TRBD2; j_call: TRBJ2-1; v_call: TRBV27; cdr3_aa: CASSLSGGIREQFF; cdr3_nt: TGTGCCAGCAGTTTATCGGGAGGGATCCGTGAGCAGTTCTTC
clone_size: -; d_call: TRBD1; j_call: TRBJ1-1; v_call: TRBV28; cdr3_aa: CASSLPRTGAFF; cdr3_nt: TGTGCCAGCAGTTTGCCCCGGACAGGAGCTTTCTTT
clone_size: -; d_call: -; j_call: TRBJ2-7; v_call: TRBV21-1; cdr3_aa: CASSARERSEILRINEQYF; cdr3_nt: TGTGCCAGCAGCGCCCGAGAGCGTTCAGAAATACTACGGATCAACGAGCAGTACTTC
clone_size: -; d_call: -; j_call: TRBJ2-1; v_call: TRBV7-8; cdr3_aa: CASSLRVGAPYNEQFF; cdr3_nt: TGTGCCAGCAGCTTACGGGTGGGGGCTCCCTACAATGAGCAGTTCTTC
clone_size: -; d_call: -; j_call: TRBJ1-3; v_call: TRBV19; cdr3_aa: CASRFREEGAGNTIYF; cdr3_nt: TGTGCCAGTAGGTTCCGGGAAGAGGGTGCTGGAAACACCATATATTTT
clone_size: -; d_call: TRBD1; j_call: TRBJ1-3; v_call: TRBV2; cdr3_aa: CASSWDRSSGNTIYF; cdr3_nt: TGTGCCAGCAGTTGGGACAGGAGCTCTGGAAACACCATATATTTT
clone_size: -; d_call: -; j_call: TRBJ1-1; v_call: TRBV18; cdr3_aa: CASSPGAVVGGEAFF; cdr3_nt: TGTGCCAGCTCACCCGGGGCAGTGGTGGGGGGTGAAGCTTTCTTT
clone_size: -; d_call: TRBD1; j_call: TRBJ1-2; v_call: TRBV18; cdr3_aa: CASSPSGQGSIYGYTF; cdr3_nt: TGTGCCAGCTCACCATCGGGACAGGGCTCGATCTATGGCTACACCTTC
clone_size: few; d_call: -; j_call: TRBJ1-1; v_call: TRBV19; cdr3_aa: CASSPRDTEAFF; cdr3_nt: TGTGCCAGTAGTCCTCGGGACACTGAAGCTTTCTTT
clone_size: -; d_call: TRBD2; j_call: TRBJ2-1; v_call: TRBV6-7; cdr3_aa: CAGSFPSGGNEQFF; cdr3_nt: TGTGCCGGTTCTTTCCCGAGCGGGGGGAATGAGCAGTTCTTC
clone_size: once; d_call: -; j_call: TRBJ1-2; v_call: TRBV7-6; cdr3_aa: CASSPAGGGYGYTF; cdr3_nt: TGTGCCAGCAGCCCCGCCGGGGGGGGATATGGCTACACCTTC
clone_size: -; d_call: -; j_call: TRBJ1-2; v_call: TRBV9; cdr3_aa: CASSVGTNYGYTF; cdr3_nt: TGTGCCAGCAGCGTAGGCACAAACTATGGCTACACCTTC
clone_size: -; d_call: -; j_call: TRBJ2-3; v_call: TRBV10-3; cdr3_aa: CATGIGQGSTDTQYF; cdr3_nt: TGTGCCACCGGAATTGGGCAGGGTAGCACAGATACGCAGTATTTT
clone_size: -; d_call: TRBD1; j_call: TRBJ2-3; v_call: TRBV2; cdr3_aa: CASTRDRGSDTQYF; cdr3_nt: TGTGCCAGCACCCGGGACAGGGGATCAGATACGCAGTATTTT
clone_size: -; d_call: -; j_call: TRBJ2-1; v_call: TRBV5-5; cdr3_aa: CASSLYGAYNEQFF; cdr3_nt: TGTGCCAGCAGCCTGTATGGGGCGTACAATGAGCAGTTCTTC
clone_size: once; d_call: -; j_call: TRBJ1-2; v_call: TRBV6-6; cdr3_aa: CASSINLATAYGYTF; cdr3_nt: TGTGCCAGCAGTATCAACTTGGCGACAGCCTATGGCTACACCTTC
clone_size: -; d_call: -; j_call: TRBJ2-1; v_call: TRBV5-1; cdr3_aa: CASSVETRPSNEQFF; cdr3_nt: TGCGCCAGCAGCGTGGAGACTAGACCCTCCAATGAGCAGTTCTTC
clone_size: -; d_call: -; j_call: TRBJ1-1; v_call: TRBV15; cdr3_aa: CATSRAALEGNTEAFF; cdr3_nt: TGTGCCACCAGCAGAGCGGCTTTAGAGGGGAACACTGAAGCTTTCTTT
clone_size: -; d_call: -; j_call: TRBJ1-2; v_call: TRBV6-5; cdr3_aa: CASSYSIGEGSYGYTF; cdr3_nt: TGTGCCAGCAGTTACTCGATCGGGGAGGGGAGCTATGGCTACACCTTC
clone_size: once; d_call: TRBD1; j_call: TRBJ1-1; v_call: TRBV19; cdr3_aa: CASSLTTGGEAFF; cdr3_nt: TGTGCCAGTAGTCTTACTACAGGGGGCGAGGCTTTCTTT
clone_size: -; d_call: TRBD1; j_call: TRBJ1-2; v_call: TRBV6-1; cdr3_aa: CASSESGQVYGYTF; cdr3_nt: TGTGCCAGCAGTGAATCCGGACAGGTGTATGGCTACACCTTC
clone_size: -; d_call: -; j_call: TRBJ1-6; v_call: TRBV6-2/TRBV6-3; cdr3_aa: CASSYWEFNSPLHF; cdr3_nt: TGTGCCAGCAGTTATTGGGAGTTTAATTCACCCCTCCACTTT
clone_size: -; d_call: -; j_call: TRBJ1-1; v_call: TRBV3-1/TRBV3-2; cdr3_aa: CASSQDPGNTEAFF; cdr3_nt: TGTGCCAGCAGCCAAGACCCAGGGAACACTGAAGCTTTCTTT
clone_size: -; d_call: -; j_call: TRBJ1-5; v_call: TRBV12-5; cdr3_aa: CASGLVLEPQHF; cdr3_nt: TGTGCTAGTGGTTTGGTACTTGAGCCCCAGCATTTT
clone_size: -; d_call: -; j_call: TRBJ1-2; v_call: TRBV30; cdr3_aa: CAWSAYRERRYTF; cdr3_nt: TGTGCCTGGAGTGCGTACAGGGAACGGCGCTACACCTTC
clone_size: few; d_call: -; j_call: TRBJ2-7; v_call: TRBV12-3/TRBV12-4; cdr3_aa: CASSTRRAYEQYF; cdr3_nt: TGTGCCAGCAGCACCCGGAGGGCCTACGAGCAGTACTTC
clone_size: -; d_call: -; j_call: TRBJ2-5; v_call: TRBV7-2; cdr3_aa: CASSLHKRSETQYF; cdr3_nt: TGTGCCAGCAGCTTACACAAGCGGAGTGAGACCCAGTACTTC
clone_size: -; d_call: -; j_call: TRBJ2-1; v_call: TRBV18; cdr3_aa: CASSRVRAGEQFF; cdr3_nt: TGTGCCAGCTCCCGGGTCCGGGCAGGGGAGCAGTTCTTC
clone_size: -; d_call: -; j_call: TRBJ1-2; v_call: TRBV5-1; cdr3_aa: CASSLAGSGGGYTF; cdr3_nt: TGCGCCAGCAGCTTGGCTGGGTCGGGAGGGGGCTACACCTTC
clone_size: -; d_call: TRBD2; j_call: TRBJ2-7; v_call: TRBV19; cdr3_aa: CRLAGGPYEQYF; cdr3_nt: TGTAGATTAGCGGGAGGGCCGTACGAGCAGTACTTC